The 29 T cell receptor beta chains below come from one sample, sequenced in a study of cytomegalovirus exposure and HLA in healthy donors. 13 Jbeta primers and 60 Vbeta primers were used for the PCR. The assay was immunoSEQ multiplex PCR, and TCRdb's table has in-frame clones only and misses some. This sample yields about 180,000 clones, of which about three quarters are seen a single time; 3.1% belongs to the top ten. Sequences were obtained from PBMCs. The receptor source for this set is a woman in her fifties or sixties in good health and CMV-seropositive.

The CDR3 reads CASSQDRGSGELFF. The CDR3 DNA is TGCGCCAGCAGCCAAGATAGGGGGTCCGGGGAGCTGTTTTTT. The gene calls are TRBV4-3 and TRBJ2-2, with D possibly being TRBD1 (6 bases). The ends were cut back, 0 bases at V and 6 bases at J, with 8 bases in the middle. The CDR3 length is 14 residues. Germline V gives CDR1 LGHNA, CDR2 YSLEER.

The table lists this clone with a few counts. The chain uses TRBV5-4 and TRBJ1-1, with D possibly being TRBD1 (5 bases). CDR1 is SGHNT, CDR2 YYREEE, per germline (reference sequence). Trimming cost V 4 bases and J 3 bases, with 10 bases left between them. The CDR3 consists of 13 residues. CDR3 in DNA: TGTGCCAGCAGCCTCCTAGGGGACACTGAAGCTTTCTTT. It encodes CASSLLGDTEAFF.

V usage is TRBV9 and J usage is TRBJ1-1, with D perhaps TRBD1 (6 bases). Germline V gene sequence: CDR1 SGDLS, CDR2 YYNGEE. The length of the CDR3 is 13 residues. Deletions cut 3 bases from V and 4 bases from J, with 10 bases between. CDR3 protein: CASSAGDGTEAFF. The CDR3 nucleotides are TGTGCCAGCAGCGCAGGGGACGGCACTGAAGCTTTCTTT.

The DNA for the CDR3 is TGCGCCAGCAGCTTGGGACTAGCGGGGGGCACAGATACGCAGTATTTT. Translated, it gives CASSLGLAGGTDTQYF. The J gene is TRBJ2-3, the V gene TRBV5-1; 12 positions agree with TRBD2. Per the germline V gene, CDR1 is SGHRS and CDR2 is YFSETQ. The trim removed 0 bases at V and 1 base at J, leaving 0 bases unmatched. The length of the CDR3 is 16 residues. The full variable domain, its missing parts supplied by reference TRBV5-1 and TRBJ2-3, is KAGVTQTPRYLIKTRGQQVTLSCSPISGHRSVSWYQQTPGQGLQFLFEYFSETQRNKGNFPGRFSGRQFSNSRSEMNVSTLELGDSALYLCASSLGLAGGTDTQYFGPGTRLTVL.

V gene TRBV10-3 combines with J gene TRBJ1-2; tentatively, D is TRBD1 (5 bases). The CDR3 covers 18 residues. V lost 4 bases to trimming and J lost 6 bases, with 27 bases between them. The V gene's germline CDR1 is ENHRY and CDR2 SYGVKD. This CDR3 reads CAISGTIGTGGDEDGYTF. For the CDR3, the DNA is TGTGCCATCAGTGGGACAATTGGTACCGGGGGAGATGAAGATGGCTACACCTTC.

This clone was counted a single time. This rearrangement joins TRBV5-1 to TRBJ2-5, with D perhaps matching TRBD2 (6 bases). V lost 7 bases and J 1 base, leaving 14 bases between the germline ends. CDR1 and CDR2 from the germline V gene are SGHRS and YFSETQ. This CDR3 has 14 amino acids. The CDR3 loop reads CASRLGSGQETQYF. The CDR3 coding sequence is TGCGCCAGCCGCCTGGGTAGCGGCCAAGAGACCCAGTACTTC.

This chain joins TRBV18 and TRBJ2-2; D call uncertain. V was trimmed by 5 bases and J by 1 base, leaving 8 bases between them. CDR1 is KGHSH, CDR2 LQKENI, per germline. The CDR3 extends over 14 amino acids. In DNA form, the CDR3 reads TGTGCCAGCTCAACAACACAGAACACCGGGGAGCTGTTTTTT. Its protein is CASSTTQNTGELFF.

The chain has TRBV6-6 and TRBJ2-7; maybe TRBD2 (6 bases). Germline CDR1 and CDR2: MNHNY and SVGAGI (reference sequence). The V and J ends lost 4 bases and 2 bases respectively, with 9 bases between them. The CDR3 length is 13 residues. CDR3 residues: CASSWEVPYEQYF. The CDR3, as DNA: TGTGCCAGCAGTTGGGAGGTTCCCTACGAGCAGTACTTC.

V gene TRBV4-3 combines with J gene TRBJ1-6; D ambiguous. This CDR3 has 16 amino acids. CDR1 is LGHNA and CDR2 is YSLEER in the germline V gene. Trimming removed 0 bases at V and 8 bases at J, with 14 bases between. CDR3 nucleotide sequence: TGCGCCAGCAGCCAAGAGAATGCGGCTAAACATTCACCCCTCCACTTT. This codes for CASSQENAAKHSPLHF.

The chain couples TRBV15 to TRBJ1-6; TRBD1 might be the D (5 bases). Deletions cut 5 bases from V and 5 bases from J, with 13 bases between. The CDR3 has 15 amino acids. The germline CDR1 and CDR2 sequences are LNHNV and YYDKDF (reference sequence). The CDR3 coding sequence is TGTGCCACCAGCCGGGGCGGGGGGGATAATTCACCCCTCCACTTT. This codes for CATSRGGGDNSPLHF.

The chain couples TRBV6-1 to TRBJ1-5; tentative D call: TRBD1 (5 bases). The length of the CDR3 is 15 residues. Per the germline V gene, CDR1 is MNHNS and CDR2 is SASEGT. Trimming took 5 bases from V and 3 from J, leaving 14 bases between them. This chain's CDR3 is CASSIGGGDNQPQHF. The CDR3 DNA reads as TGTGCCAGCAGTATTGGGGGAGGAGACAATCAGCCCCAGCATTTT.

As DNA, the CDR3 is TGTGCCAGCAGTGAAGCGGGGACTAGCGGGAGGGCCGGAGATACGCAGTATTTT. It codes for CASSEAGTSGRAGDTQYF. The V call is TRBV2, the J call TRBJ2-3, with 16 bases matching TRBD2. Germline V gene lookup returns CDR1 SNHLY and CDR2 FYNNEI. With 0 bases clipped from V and 5 bases from J, the junction kept 5 bases outside the gene matches. This CDR3 is built from 18 residues.

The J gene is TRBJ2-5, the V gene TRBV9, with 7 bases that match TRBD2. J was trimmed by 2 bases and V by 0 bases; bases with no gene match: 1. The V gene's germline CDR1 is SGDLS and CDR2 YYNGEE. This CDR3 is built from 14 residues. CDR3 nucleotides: TGTGCCAGCAGCGTAGCTAGCGGTCAAGAGACCCAGTACTTC. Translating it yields CASSVASGQETQYF.

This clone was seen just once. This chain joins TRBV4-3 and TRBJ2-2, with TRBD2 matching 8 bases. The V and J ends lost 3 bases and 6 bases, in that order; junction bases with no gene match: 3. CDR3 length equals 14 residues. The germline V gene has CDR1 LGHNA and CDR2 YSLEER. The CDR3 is CASSHSGGAGELFF. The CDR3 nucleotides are TGCGCCAGCAGCCACAGCGGGGGCGCCGGGGAGCTGTTTTTT.

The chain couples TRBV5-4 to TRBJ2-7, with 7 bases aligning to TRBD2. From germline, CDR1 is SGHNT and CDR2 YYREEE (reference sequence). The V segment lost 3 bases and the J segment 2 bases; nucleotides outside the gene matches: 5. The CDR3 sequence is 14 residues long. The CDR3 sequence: CASSSRDYTYEQYF. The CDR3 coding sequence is TGTGCCAGCAGCTCCCGGGACTACACCTACGAGCAGTACTTC.

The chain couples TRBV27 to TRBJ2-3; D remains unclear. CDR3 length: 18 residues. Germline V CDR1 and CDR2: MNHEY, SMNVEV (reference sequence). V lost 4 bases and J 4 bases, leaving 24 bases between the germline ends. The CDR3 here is CASSSPSGKVVRPDTQYF. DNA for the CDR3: TGTGCCAGCAGTTCTCCTAGTGGAAAAGTAGTAAGACCAGATACGCAGTATTTT.

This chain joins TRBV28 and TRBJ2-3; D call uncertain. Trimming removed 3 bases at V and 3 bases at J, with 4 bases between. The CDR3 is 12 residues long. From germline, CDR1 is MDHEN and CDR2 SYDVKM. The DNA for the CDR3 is TGTGCCAGCAGTTTTTATACAGATACGCAGTATTTT. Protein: CASSFYTDTQYF.

Here the CDR3 DNA reads TGTGCCAGCAGACCCAGGGGGGAAACAGATACGCAGTATTTT. It is translated as CASRPRGETDTQYF. The chain employs TRBV28 and TRBJ2-3; perhaps TRBD1 as D (7 bases). V dropped 6 bases and J dropped 3 bases, with 13 bases sitting between them. The CDR3 length is 14 residues. Germline assignment: CDR1 MDHEN and CDR2 SYDVKM.

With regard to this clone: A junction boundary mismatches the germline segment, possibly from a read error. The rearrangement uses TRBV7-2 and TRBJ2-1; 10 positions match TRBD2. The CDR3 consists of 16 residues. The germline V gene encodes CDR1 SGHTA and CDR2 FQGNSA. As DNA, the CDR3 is TGTGCCAGCAGATTAGCGGCTCTAGCGGGAGTTGGTGAGCAGTTCTTC. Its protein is CASRLAALAGVGEQFF.

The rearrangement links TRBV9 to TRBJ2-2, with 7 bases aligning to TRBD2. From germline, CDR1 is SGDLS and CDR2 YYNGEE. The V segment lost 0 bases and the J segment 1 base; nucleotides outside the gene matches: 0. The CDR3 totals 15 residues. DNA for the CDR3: TGTGCCAGCAGCGTAGGCGGGAGGAACACCGGGGAGCTGTTTTTT. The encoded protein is CASSVGGRNTGELFF.

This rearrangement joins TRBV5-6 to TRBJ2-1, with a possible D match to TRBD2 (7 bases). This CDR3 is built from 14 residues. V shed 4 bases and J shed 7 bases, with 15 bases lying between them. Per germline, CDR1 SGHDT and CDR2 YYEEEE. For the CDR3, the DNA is TGTGCCAGCAGCCGGAGGGGGGGCGAGAATGAGCAGTTCTTC. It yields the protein CASSRRGGENEQFF.

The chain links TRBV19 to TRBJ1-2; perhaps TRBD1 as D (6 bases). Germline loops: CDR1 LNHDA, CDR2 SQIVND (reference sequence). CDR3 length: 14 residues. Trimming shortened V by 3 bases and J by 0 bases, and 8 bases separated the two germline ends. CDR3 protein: CASSIQGSNYGYTF. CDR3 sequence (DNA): TGTGCCAGTAGTATTCAGGGGTCTAACTATGGCTACACCTTC. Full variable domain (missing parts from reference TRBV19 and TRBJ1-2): DGGITQSPKYLFRKEGQNVTLSCEQNLNHDAMYWYRQDPGQGLRLIYYSQIVNDFQKGDIAEGYSVSREKKESFPLTVTSAQKNPTAFYLCASSIQGSNYGYTFGSGTRLTVV.

As DNA, the CDR3 is TGTGCCAGCACCATAGGAGGGGGCCTCTACGAGCAGTACTTC. This sequence encodes CASTIGGGLYEQYF. This chain connects TRBV6-6 to TRBJ2-7, with a weak D call TRBD1 (7 bases). V dropped 7 bases and J dropped 3 bases, with 16 bases sitting between them. This CDR3 is built from 14 residues. Germline CDR1 is MNHNY and CDR2 is SVGAGI (reference sequence).

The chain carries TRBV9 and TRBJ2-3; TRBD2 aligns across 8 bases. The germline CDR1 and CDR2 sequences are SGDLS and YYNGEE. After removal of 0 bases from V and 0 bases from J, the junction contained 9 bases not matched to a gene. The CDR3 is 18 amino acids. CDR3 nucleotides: TGTGCCAGCAGCGTAGCAAGCGGGGGTCAACCTAGCACAGATACGCAGTATTTT. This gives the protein CASSVASGGQPSTDTQYF.

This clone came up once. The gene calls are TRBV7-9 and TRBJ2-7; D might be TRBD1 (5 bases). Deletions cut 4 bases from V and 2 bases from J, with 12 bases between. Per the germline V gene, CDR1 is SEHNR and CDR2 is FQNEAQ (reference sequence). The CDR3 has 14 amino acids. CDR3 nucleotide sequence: TGTGCCAGCAGCTCAAAAGAAGGGGCCTACGAGCAGTACTTC. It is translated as CASSSKEGAYEQYF.

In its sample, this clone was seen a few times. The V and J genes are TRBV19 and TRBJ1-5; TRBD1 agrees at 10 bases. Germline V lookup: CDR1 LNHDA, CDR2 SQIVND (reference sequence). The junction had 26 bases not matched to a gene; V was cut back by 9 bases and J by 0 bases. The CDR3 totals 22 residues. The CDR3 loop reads CARGQRDRGIRSPSHSNQPQHF. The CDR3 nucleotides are TGTGCCAGGGGACAGAGGGACAGGGGCATCAGGTCACCATCCCATAGCAATCAGCCCCAGCATTTT.

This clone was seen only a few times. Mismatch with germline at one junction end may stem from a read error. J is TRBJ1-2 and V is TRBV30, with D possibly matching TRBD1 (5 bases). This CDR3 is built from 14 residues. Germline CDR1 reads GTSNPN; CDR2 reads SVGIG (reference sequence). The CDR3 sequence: CTWADKQASRGYTF. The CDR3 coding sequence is TGTACCTGGGCGGACAAGCAAGCCTCTAGGGGCTACACCTTC. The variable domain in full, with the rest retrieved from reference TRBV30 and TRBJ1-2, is SQTIHQWPATLVQPVGSPLSLECTVEGTSNPNLYWYRQAAGRGLQLLFYSVGIGQISSEVPQNLSASRPQDRQFILSSKKLLLSDSGFYLCTWADKQASRGYTFGSGTRLTVV.

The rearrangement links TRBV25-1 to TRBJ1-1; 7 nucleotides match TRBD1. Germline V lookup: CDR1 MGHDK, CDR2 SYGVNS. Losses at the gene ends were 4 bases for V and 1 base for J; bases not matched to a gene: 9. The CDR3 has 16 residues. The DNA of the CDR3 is TGTGCCAGCAGTGCACTATCGACAGGGCCGAACACTGAAGCTTTCTTT. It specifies CASSALSTGPNTEAFF.

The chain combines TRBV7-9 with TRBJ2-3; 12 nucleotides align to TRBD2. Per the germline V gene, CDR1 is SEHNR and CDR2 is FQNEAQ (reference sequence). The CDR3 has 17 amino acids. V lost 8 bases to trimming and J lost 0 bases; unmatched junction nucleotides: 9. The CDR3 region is CASGSSGGARSTDTQYF. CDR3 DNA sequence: TGTGCCAGCGGATCTAGCGGGGGGGCCCGTAGCACAGATACGCAGTATTTT.